This T cell receptor beta chain was found in a study of Graves' ophthalmopathy and Graves' hyperthyroidism. Whole-study results and caveats: Sensitivity reached approximately 85% and specificity 81.08% for a 13-signature model separating ophthalmopathy from stable hyperthyroidism.

Participants with hyperthyroidism, aged 18 to 65, were newly diagnosed with under 2 months' duration. CDR3 regions of TCR beta were amplified from RNA transcripts. The authors performed first-round RT-PCR with HTBI primers and then a second-round multiplex PCR. TCRdb independently ran MiXCR on the multiplex PCR reads; one entry per CDR3 protein. The data show roughly 350,000 distinct CDR3 sequences, roughly 15% seen once. Germline V gene sequence: CDR1 SNHLY, CDR2 FYNNEI. CDR3 length: 15 residues. V shed 3 bases and J 3 bases; nucleotides not matched to a gene: 6. In this sample, this clonotype turned up many times. What it binds is not known.

This receptor was obtained from an adult woman with stable Graves' hyperthyroidism. Sequenced sample: peripheral blood. The rearrangement links TRBV2 to TRBJ2-7; 9 nucleotides line up with TRBD1. The CDR3 loop is CASSDLTGQGYEQYF. DNA for the CDR3: TGTGCCAGCAGTGATCTTACGGGACAGGGCTACGAGCAGTACTTC. The full variable domain, completed using reference TRBV2 and TRBJ2-7, is EPEVTQTPSHQVTQMGQEVILRCVPISNHLYFYWYRQILGQKVEFLVSFYNNEISEKSEIFDDQFSVERPDGSNFTLKIRSTKLEDSAMYFCASSDLTGQGYEQYFGPGTRLTVT.